The 28 T cell receptor beta chains below were found in one sample sequenced in a study of T cell repertoires in cytomegalovirus infection. TCRdb independently ran MiXCR on the reads; one entry per CDR3 protein. The data contain 100,000 or so distinct CDR3 sequences, less than 25% of them singletons. The sample comprised CD8+ T cells from PBMCs. These receptors were collected from a human donor in good health (CMV status not recorded). Some clones in this sample may be carry-over from other donors' samples.

The CDR3 loop is CASSLRTGELFF. The CDR3 DNA is TGTGCCAGCAGTCTCCGGACCGGGGAGCTGTTTTTT. The genes are TRBV6-1 and TRBJ2-2; D unclear. Trimming left V 5 bases short and J 5 bases short, with 6 bases between. Germline V gene sequence: CDR1 MNHNS, CDR2 SASEGT. This CDR3 comprises 12 residues.

This clonotype was recorded at least ten times. This sequence joins TRBV7-2 and TRBJ2-7; no clear D. V was cut by 6 bases and J by 7 bases, with 13 bases left in between. This CDR3 has 12 residues. In germline, CDR1 is SGHTA, CDR2 FQGNSA. The CDR3 DNA follows: TGTGCCAGCAGATCCGACGGCCTGGAGCAGTACTTC. Translating gives CASRSDGLEQYF.

The V gene is TRBV5-1, the J gene TRBJ2-1; tentatively, D is TRBD2 (6 bases). Trimming stripped 7 bases from V and 3 bases from J, with 14 bases between. Per the germline V gene, CDR1 is SGHRS and CDR2 is YFSETQ. This CDR3 spans 14 amino acids. CDR3 coding DNA: TGCGCCAGCTCGCGGGGCGTTGACTACAATGAGCAGTTCTTC. Translated, it gives CASSRGVDYNEQFF. The entire variable domain, with the rest obtained from reference TRBV5-1 and TRBJ2-1, is as follows: KAGVTQTPRYLIKTRGQQVTLSCSPISGHRSVSWYQQTPGQGLQFLFEYFSETQRNKGNFPGRFSGRQFSNSRSEMNVSTLELGDSALYLCASSRGVDYNEQFFGPGTRLTVL.

J is TRBJ2-3 and V is TRBV6-1; tentative D call: TRBD2 (5 bases). CDR1 is MNHNS, CDR2 SASEGT, per germline. Trimming cost V 6 bases and J 0 bases, with 19 bases left between them. This CDR3 has 17 residues. The CDR3 reads CASSPKEASHSTDTQYF. CDR3 coding DNA: TGTGCCAGCAGCCCGAAGGAGGCTAGCCACAGCACAGATACGCAGTATTTT.

The rearrangement uses TRBV6-5 and TRBJ2-7; 13 nucleotides match TRBD2. In germline, CDR1 is MNHEY, CDR2 SVGAGI. The ends lost 5 bases at V and 2 bases at J; junction bases unmatched: 6. The CDR3 sequence is 16 residues long. The CDR3 bases are TGTGCCAGCAGTCCGGGACTAGCGGGACCGACCTACGAGCAGTACTTC. It specifies CASSPGLAGPTYEQYF.

This clonotype was counted only a few times. The rearrangement joins TRBV19 to TRBJ1-1; unclear D gene. The CDR3 sequence is 12 residues long. Germline V gene sequence: CDR1 LNHDA, CDR2 SQIVND (reference sequence). With 9 bases removed from V and 1 base from J, the gap between germline ends came to 9 bases. DNA for the CDR3: TGTGCCAGCATAATGGGGAACACTGAAGCTTTCTTT. Translated: CASIMGNTEAFF.

This clonotype was seen ten or more times. The chain links TRBV7-2 to TRBJ1-1; D might be TRBD1 (5 bases). Germline CDR1 reads SGHTA; CDR2 reads FQGNSA. The CDR3 contains 13 residues. Trimming cost V 6 bases and J 7 bases, with 15 bases left between them. The CDR3 DNA sequence: TGTGCCAGCAGTTTGAACGGACACCTTGAAGCTTTCTTT. Encoded protein: CASSLNGHLEAFF.

The rearrangement uses TRBV14 and TRBJ2-2; 10 bases map to TRBD1. Germline-derived CDR1 and CDR2 are SGHDN and FVKESK. After removal of 8 bases from V and 0 bases from J, the junction contained 3 bases not matched to a gene. This CDR3 has 15 amino acids. Written as DNA, the CDR3 is TGTGCCAGCGCTGGACAGGGGGCGAACACCGGGGAGCTGTTTTTT. This sequence encodes CASAGQGANTGELFF. Drawing the rest from reference TRBV14 and TRBJ2-2, the complete variable domain is EAGVTQFPSHSVIEKGQTVTLRCDPISGHDNLYWYRRVMGKEIKFLLHFVKESKQDESGMPNNRFLAERTGGTYSTLKVQPAELEDSGVYFCASAGQGANTGELFFGEGSRLTVL.

This clonotype showed up just a few times. The CDR3 ends on some other residue instead of the conserved phenylalanine or tryptophan, so this is likely a read error. The DNA is left out, because the CDR3 cannot be placed on it with certainty; the CDR3 is given as TCRdb lists it. This rearrangement joins TRBV7-9 to TRBJ2-7; the D call in the table, TRBD1, was not verified against the DNA. CDR1 and CDR2 from the germline V gene are SEHNR and FQNEAQ (reference sequence). The CDR3 length equals 12 residues, ends included. The CDR3 region is CASSYAGRDWNS.

This clonotype has only a few counts. The V gene is TRBV15, the J gene TRBJ2-1; TRBD2 aligns across 9 bases. The V gene end was trimmed by 3 bases and the J gene end by 6 bases; junction bases not matched to a gene: 9. The V gene's germline CDR1 is LNHNV and CDR2 YYDKDF (reference sequence). The CDR3 totals 16 residues. CDR3 region: CATSSKERGESNEQFF. CDR3 DNA: TGTGCCACCAGCAGTAAGGAGCGGGGGGAGAGCAATGAGCAGTTCTTC.

The chain links TRBV12-3 or TRBV12-4 to TRBJ2-3; no firm D call. There are 12 residues in the CDR3. V was cut by 2 bases and J by 4 bases, with 4 bases left in between. CDR3 DNA sequence: TGTGCCAGCAGTTTAATCTCAGATACGCAGTATTTT. Amino acid sequence: CASSLISDTQYF.

This clonotype has at least ten counts. The chain is built from TRBV6-6 and TRBJ2-7; perhaps D is TRBD1 or TRBD2 (6 bases each). V dropped 2 bases and J dropped 2 bases, with 16 bases sitting between them. Germline CDR1 reads MNHNY; CDR2 reads SVGAGI (reference sequence). CDR3 length: 16 residues. DNA for the CDR3: TGTGCCAGCAGTTACAATGGGGCGGGACAACCCTACGAGCAGTACTTC. Its protein is CASSYNGAGQPYEQYF.

This clonotype occurred a few times. The gene calls are TRBV6-2 or TRBV6-3 and TRBJ1-1; D is perhaps TRBD1 (5 bases). The germline CDR1 and CDR2 sequences are MNHEY and SVGEGT. V gave up 0 bases and J gave up 8 bases, with 7 bases separating them. This CDR3 is built from 12 residues. CDR3 coding DNA: TGTGCCAGCAGTTACTCGCCAGGGGAAGCTTTCTTT. Its protein product is CASSYSPGEAFF.

This clonotype was observed many times. V and J are TRBV2 and TRBJ2-3, with a tentative D call TRBD2 (6 bases). The germline V gene encodes CDR1 SNHLY and CDR2 FYNNEI. The CDR3 consists of 15 residues. V was clipped by 2 bases and J by 4 bases, with 13 bases between them. The CDR3 protein is CASSERWGGADTQYF. The CDR3 DNA sequence: TGTGCCAGCAGTGAACGATGGGGAGGCGCAGATACGCAGTATTTT.

This chain joins TRBV5-5 and TRBJ1-5; TRBD1 agrees at 9 bases. After removal of 4 bases from V and 7 bases from J, the junction contained 9 bases not matched to a gene. Per germline, CDR1 SGHKS and CDR2 YYEKEE (reference sequence). This CDR3 has 15 residues. The CDR3 region is CASSDPGQGVQPQHF. The CDR3 region has the DNA TGTGCCAGCAGCGATCCGGGACAGGGTGTCCAGCCCCAGCATTTT.

This clonotype has at least ten counts. The chain is built from TRBV13 and TRBJ2-5; D tentatively reads TRBD1 or TRBD2 (5 bases each). Germline loops: CDR1 PRHDT, CDR2 FYEKMQ (reference sequence). V lost 5 bases, J lost 5 bases, and 12 bases lay in between. The CDR3 has 13 residues. The CDR3 DNA reads as TGTGCCAGCAGCCCCTTGGGGGTCGAGACCCAGTACTTC. Translating it yields CASSPLGVETQYF.

V is TRBV7-3 and J is TRBJ1-6; D ambiguous. V shed 6 bases and J shed 13 bases, with 10 bases lying between them. The CDR3 is made up of 11 amino acids. The germline V gene encodes CDR1 SGHTA and CDR2 FQGTGA. The CDR3 nucleotides are TGTGCCAGCAGGAGGGCGTCGCCCCTCCACTTT. It codes for CASRRASPLHF.

This clonotype was picked up many times. V usage is TRBV7-9 and J usage is TRBJ2-1, with TRBD1 matching 7 bases. This CDR3 has 15 amino acids. The germline gives CDR1 SEHNR, CDR2 FQNEAQ (reference sequence). The ends lost 5 bases at V and 9 bases at J; junction bases unmatched: 13. The CDR3 is CASSLSETGLLEQFF. The CDR3 DNA reads as TGTGCCAGCAGCCTCTCTGAGACAGGGTTACTTGAGCAGTTCTTC. Together with reference TRBV7-9 and TRBJ2-1, the CDR3 gives the full variable domain: DTGVSQNPRHKITKRGQNVTFRCDPISEHNRLYWYRQTLGQGPEFLTYFQNEAQLEKSRLLSDRFSAERPKGSFSTLEIQRTEQGDSAMYLCASSLSETGLLEQFFGPGTRLTVL.

This chain connects TRBV19 to TRBJ2-7; D perhaps matches TRBD1 (5 bases). Germline assignment: CDR1 LNHDA and CDR2 SQIVND (reference sequence). This CDR3 has 15 residues. Trimming pared 3 bases from V and 0 bases from J, leaving 12 bases between. The CDR3 loop is CASSMLGADSYEQYF. CDR3 nucleotide sequence: TGTGCCAGTAGTATGTTAGGGGCGGACTCCTACGAGCAGTACTTC.

V is TRBV4-3 and J is TRBJ2-5, with TRBD2 identical over 7 bases. With V trimmed by 4 bases and J by 1 base, 15 bases remained unmatched. This CDR3 is 18 amino acids long. Per germline, CDR1 LGHNA and CDR2 YSLEER. CDR3 DNA sequence: TGCGCCAGCAGCCCGACGTCTAATCTAGCGGAAACCCAAGAGACCCAGTACTTC. Residues: CASSPTSNLAETQETQYF.

The chain combines TRBV11-2 with TRBJ1-4; 11 bases agree with TRBD1. CDR3 length: 15 residues. The junction had 1 base not matched to a gene; V was cut back by 0 bases and J by 7 bases. Germline values: CDR1 SGHAT, CDR2 FQNNGV. The CDR3 protein is CASSLDGTGGEKLFF. The CDR3 nucleotides read TGTGCCAGCAGCTTAGACGGGACAGGGGGTGAAAAACTGTTTTTT.

This chain uses TRBV7-6 with TRBJ2-3; 9 nucleotides agree with TRBD2. With 5 bases clipped from V and 1 base from J, the junction kept 7 bases outside the gene matches. The CDR3 runs to 16 residues. CDR1 is SGHVS and CDR2 is FNYEAQ in the germline V gene. The CDR3 reads CASSLEASGGTDTQYF. The CDR3 region has the DNA TGTGCCAGCAGCCTAGAAGCTAGCGGGGGCACAGATACGCAGTATTTT.

This chain uses TRBV7-3 with TRBJ1-1; a possible D gene is TRBD1 (6 bases). This CDR3 is built from 15 residues. Trimming stripped 5 bases from V and 3 bases from J, with 16 bases between. Germline CDR1 and CDR2: SGHTA and FQGTGA. The chain's CDR3 is CASSPTGLADTEAFF. In nucleotides, the CDR3 is TGTGCCAGCAGCCCTACAGGGTTAGCGGACACTGAAGCTTTCTTT.

The V and J genes are TRBV14 and TRBJ2-7; no clear D gene. V was pared by 3 bases and J by 9 bases, with 12 bases between. This CDR3 comprises 12 residues. CDR1 is SGHDN, CDR2 FVKESK, per germline. CDR3 in DNA: TGTGCCAGCAGCCAGAGTAACAGTCTGCAGTACTTC. Its protein product is CASSQSNSLQYF.

In regard to this clonotype: The CDR3 carries no conserved terminal phenylalanine or tryptophan, so it likely arises from a read error. The DNA is left out, because the CDR3 cannot be placed on it with certainty; the CDR3 is given as TCRdb lists it. CDR3 protein: CAISEEWASCPGI. The rearrangement joins TRBV10-3 to TRBJ2-7; the D call TRBD1 from the table was never checked on the DNA. Germline assignment: CDR1 ENHRY and CDR2 SYGVKD. The CDR3 numbers 13 amino acids, ends counted.

This clonotype has more than one count but fewer than ten. The genes are TRBV29-1 and TRBJ1-1; D might be TRBD1 (6 bases). The CDR3 runs to 15 residues. The V end was cut by 6 bases, the J end by 2 bases, with 19 bases between. The germline V gene has CDR1 SQVTM and CDR2 ANQGSEA. In DNA form, the CDR3 reads TGCAGCGTGAGGACAGAAGCTAATATAAACACTGAAGCTTTCTTT. This gives the protein CSVRTEANINTEAFF.

Only a few counts were recorded for this clonotype. The CDR3 here is CASSASNPETQYF. CDR3 nucleotide sequence: TGTGCCAGCAGCGCTAGTAACCCGGAGACCCAGTACTTC. This chain uses TRBV9 with TRBJ2-5; D is ambiguous. The V end was cut by 3 bases, the J end by 5 bases, with 11 bases between. CDR1 and CDR2 (germline): SGDLS, YYNGEE. The CDR3 length is 13 residues.

This clonotype has more than one count but fewer than ten. V and J are TRBV29-1 and TRBJ1-1; unclear D gene. V was clipped by 1 base and J by 1 base, with 13 bases between them. Germline V gene data show CDR1 as SQVTM and CDR2 as ANQGSEA. The CDR3 is 15 residues long. Written as DNA, the CDR3 is TGCAGCGTTGAAGTATCCGGGTGGGGGAACACTGAAGCTTTCTTT. This codes for CSVEVSGWGNTEAFF.